Listed below are T cell receptor beta chains from one sample, sequenced in a study of response to subunit inactivated influenza vaccine. TCRdb analysed the RT-PCR reads with MiXCR anew, one entry per CDR3 protein. This table has hundreds of thousands of distinct CDR3 sequences, less than 10% appearing once. Sequenced material: PBMCs from blood, taken roughly 24 months after vaccination. The receptors originated from a man in his fifties or sixties who received an inactivated influenza vaccine. The conserved cysteine and the conserved F or W are not part of the CDR3 here. Fields, in order: V gene, D gene, clone size, J gene, CDR3 protein. The D gene is left open where the match is weak. Size is stated for part of the rows, as once, few or many counts, or as a class when the clone is expanded.

>TRBV7-2|-|-|TRBJ1-1
ASSLGRFPEAF
>TRBV7-2|-|-|TRBJ2-7
ASSGGSPYEQY
>TRBV20-1|TRBD2|many|TRBJ2-7
SARSSGSEQY
>TRBV7-8|TRBD1|-|TRBJ1-1
ASSRQGRVEAF
>TRBV9|TRBD1|few|TRBJ2-4
ASSKEHRGLQY
>TRBV20-1|TRBD2|many|TRBJ2-1
SADSLAGTYNEQF
>TRBV7-8|TRBD2|-|TRBJ2-1
ASSPDRTSGRNEQF
>TRBV11-2|-|many|TRBJ2-3
ASSFFPTDTQY
>TRBV4-1|TRBD2|-|TRBJ2-5
ASRGGRGGGRETQY
>TRBV20-1|-|many|TRBJ2-1
SAEEGLPPNEQF
>TRBV6-1|-|-|TRBJ1-1
ASSPPGRGEAF
>TRBV5-5|-|many|TRBJ2-5
ASSLGRGFQETQY
>TRBV12-3/TRBV12-4|-|many|TRBJ2-5
ASCGATLKETQY
>TRBV20-1|-|few|TRBJ1-5
SARALQGQPQH
>TRBV4-2|TRBD2|-|TRBJ2-1
ASSQPGRSGGYNEQF
>TRBV6-2/TRBV6-3|-|many|TRBJ1-5
ASSYLKGRGFNQPQH
>TRBV10-3|-|few|TRBJ2-7
AISASLRGTVGGEQY